These 10 T cell receptor beta chains came from one sample sequenced in a study of blood T cell repertoires in COVID-19. Profiled with immunoSEQ multiplex PCR; TCRdb holds only in-frame clones, not every one. The sample comprises about 45,000 clones, approximately 80% of which are singletons, and roughly an eighth rests with the top ten. Material: peripheral blood. Every receptor here comes from a human donor in a cohort sampled during active COVID-19.

This rearrangement joins TRBV6-5 to TRBJ1-5; TRBD1 aligns across 9 bases. Germline V gene sequence: CDR1 MNHEY, CDR2 SVGAGI. The CDR3 consists of 14 residues. V trimming: 6 bases; J trimming: 7 bases; junction bases outside the gene matches: 7. The CDR3 sequence: CASRGGQGDQPQHF. Written as DNA, the CDR3 is TGTGCCAGCAGAGGGGGACAGGGAGACCAGCCCCAGCATTTT.

The CDR3 sequence is CASSLDPLAGVGDTQYF. The CDR3 nucleotides are TGTGCCAGCAGCTTGGACCCACTAGCGGGAGTGGGAGATACGCAGTATTTT. This sequence joins TRBV5-4 and TRBJ2-3; 11 positions match TRBD2. This CDR3 is 17 amino acids long. Germline values: CDR1 SGHNT, CDR2 YYREEE (reference sequence). V was pared by 0 bases and J by 5 bases, with 8 bases of the junction left unmatched. The full variable domain, rest sourced from reference TRBV5-4 and TRBJ2-3, is ETGVTQSPTHLIKTRGQQVTLRCSSQSGHNTVSWYQQALGQGPQFIFQYYREEENGRGNFPPRFSGLQFPNYSSELNVNALELDDSALYLCASSLDPLAGVGDTQYFGPGTRLTVL.

The CDR3 is CASSPRRAGGHTDTQYF. Written as DNA, the CDR3 is TGTGCCAGCTCACCACGACGAGCGGGAGGCCACACAGATACGCAGTATTTT. V is TRBV18 and J is TRBJ2-3; 9 positions match TRBD2. Looked up from germline, CDR1 is KGHSH and CDR2 is LQKENI. This CDR3 is built from 17 residues. Losses at the gene ends were 1 base for V and 2 bases for J; bases not matched to a gene: 7.

The DNA of the CDR3 is TGCGCCAGCAGCTTGGACTCGGGACAGGGTAGCGATTCTGGCTACACCTTC. It is translated as CASSLDSGQGSDSGYTF. The V gene is TRBV5-1, the J gene TRBJ1-2; 9 nucleotides match TRBD1. The CDR3 length is 17 residues. Looked up from germline, CDR1 is SGHRS and CDR2 is YFSETQ. V was clipped by 0 bases and J by 7 bases; unmatched bases: 13.

The CDR3 spells CASSEGTDSGNTIYF. The CDR3 region has the DNA TGTGCCAGCAGTGAGGGGACAGACTCTGGAAACACCATATATTTT. V is TRBV6-1 and J is TRBJ1-3; TRBD1 aligns across 7 bases. J was trimmed by 0 bases and V by 3 bases; bases with no gene match: 2. The CDR3 totals 15 residues. Germline-derived CDR1 and CDR2 are MNHNS and SASEGT.

V usage is TRBV2 and J usage is TRBJ2-1; 13 bases are shared with TRBD2. Germline loops: CDR1 SNHLY, CDR2 FYNNEI. Trimming removed 6 bases from V and 7 bases from J; junction bases left unmatched: 3. The CDR3 runs 14 residues. The CDR3 nucleotides read TGTGCCAGCAGGGGACTAGCGGGACTGAATGAGCAGTTCTTC. It translates to CASRGLAGLNEQFF.

The genes are TRBV11-2 and TRBJ2-1; 10 bases line up with TRBD2. Germline trimming cut 4 bases from V and 12 bases from J; bases unmatched to any gene: 15. This CDR3 spans 16 amino acids. Germline CDR1 is SGHAT and CDR2 is FQNNGV. The CDR3 coding sequence is TGTGCCAGCAGCTCAAGACCCGGGACTAGCGTTATGGCGCAGTTCTTC. As protein: CASSSRPGTSVMAQFF.

The chain links TRBV19 to TRBJ2-1; 16 bases agree with TRBD2. The CDR3 covers 18 residues. V gave up 5 bases and J gave up 9 bases; unmatched junction bases: 13. CDR1 is LNHDA, CDR2 SQIVND, per germline (reference sequence). In nucleotides, the CDR3 is TGTGCCAGTAGTTTGTCCGGGACTAGCGGGAGGGCCCAGGGTGAGCAGTTCTTC. Protein: CASSLSGTSGRAQGEQFF.

To note about this clone: This may arise from a read error, as a much more abundant clone is one base away. The genes are TRBV6-1 and TRBJ1-1, with 8 nucleotides matching TRBD1. In germline, CDR1 is MNHNS, CDR2 SASEGT. The CDR3 sequence is 11 residues long. Trimming at V came to 2 bases and at J to 11 bases, leaving 1 base not matched to a gene. CDR3 nucleotide sequence: TGTGCCAGCAGTGAAAACAGGGGGGCTTTCTTT. Protein product: CASSENRGAFF.

V and J are TRBV5-1 and TRBJ2-5; D might be TRBD1 (6 bases). Germline assignment: CDR1 SGHRS and CDR2 YFSETQ. This CDR3 spans 14 amino acids. V dropped 1 base and J dropped 4 bases, with 11 bases sitting between them. The CDR3 sequence is CASSLQGMRETQYF. Written as DNA, the CDR3 is TGCGCCAGCAGCTTGCAGGGGATGCGAGAGACCCAGTACTTC.